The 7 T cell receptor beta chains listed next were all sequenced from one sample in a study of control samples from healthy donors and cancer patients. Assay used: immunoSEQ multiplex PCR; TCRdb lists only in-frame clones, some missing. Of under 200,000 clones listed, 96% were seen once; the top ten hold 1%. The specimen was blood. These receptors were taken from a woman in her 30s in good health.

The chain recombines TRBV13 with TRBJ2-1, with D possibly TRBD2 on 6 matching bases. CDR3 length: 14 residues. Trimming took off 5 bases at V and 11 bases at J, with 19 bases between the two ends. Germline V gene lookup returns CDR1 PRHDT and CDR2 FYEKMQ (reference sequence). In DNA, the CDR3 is TGTGCCAGCAGCACGACGATCCCCGGGACTCAGCAGTTCTTC. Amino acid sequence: CASSTTIPGTQQFF.

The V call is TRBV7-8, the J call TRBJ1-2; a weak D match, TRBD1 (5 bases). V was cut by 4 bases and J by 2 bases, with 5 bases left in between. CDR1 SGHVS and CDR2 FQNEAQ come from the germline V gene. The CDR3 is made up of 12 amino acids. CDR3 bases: TGTGCCAGCAGCTCAGGGAACTATGGCTACACCTTC. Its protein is CASSSGNYGYTF. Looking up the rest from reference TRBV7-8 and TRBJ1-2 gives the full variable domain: GAGVSQSPRYKVAKRGQDVALRCDPISGHVSLFWYQQALGQGPEFLTYFQNEAQLDKSGLPSDRFFAERPEGSVSTLKIQRTQQEDSAVYLCASSSGNYGYTFGSGTRLTVV.

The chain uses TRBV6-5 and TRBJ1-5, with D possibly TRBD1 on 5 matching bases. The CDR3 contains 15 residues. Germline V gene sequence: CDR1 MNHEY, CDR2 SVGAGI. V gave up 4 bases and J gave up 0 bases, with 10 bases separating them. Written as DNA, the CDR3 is TGTGCCAGCAGTTCCCTCGGGGGTAGCAATCAGCCCCAGCATTTT. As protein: CASSSLGGSNQPQHF.

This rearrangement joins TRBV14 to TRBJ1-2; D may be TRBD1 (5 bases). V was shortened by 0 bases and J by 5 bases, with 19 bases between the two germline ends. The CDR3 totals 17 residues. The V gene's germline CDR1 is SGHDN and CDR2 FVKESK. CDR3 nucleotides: TGTGCCAGCAGCCAAGATTTGTGGCAGGGCTTTGAGTATGGCTACACCTTC. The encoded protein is CASSQDLWQGFEYGYTF.

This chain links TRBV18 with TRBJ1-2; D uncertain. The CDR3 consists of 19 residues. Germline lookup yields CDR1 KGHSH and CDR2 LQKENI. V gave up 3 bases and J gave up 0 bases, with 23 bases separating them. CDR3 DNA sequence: TGTGCCAGCTCACCCCTGTCAAACCAACGGATTGGTCCTAACTATGGCTACACCTTC. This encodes CASSPLSNQRIGPNYGYTF.

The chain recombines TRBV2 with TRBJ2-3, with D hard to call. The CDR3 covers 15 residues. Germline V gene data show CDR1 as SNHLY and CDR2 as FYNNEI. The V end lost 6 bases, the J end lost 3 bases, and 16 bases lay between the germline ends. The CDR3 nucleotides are TGTGCCAGCAGCTACCTGATTGAGTGGACAGATACGCAGTATTTT. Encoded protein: CASSYLIEWTDTQYF.

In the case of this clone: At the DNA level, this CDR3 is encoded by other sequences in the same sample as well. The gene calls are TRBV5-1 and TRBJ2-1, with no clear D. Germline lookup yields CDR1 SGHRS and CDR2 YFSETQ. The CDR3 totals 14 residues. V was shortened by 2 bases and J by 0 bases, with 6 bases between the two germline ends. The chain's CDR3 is CASSFVSSYNEQFF. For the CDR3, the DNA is TGCGCCAGCAGCTTTGTAAGCTCCTACAATGAGCAGTTCTTC.